The source of this T cell receptor (beta chain) is a study of blood T cell repertoires in COVID-19 (TCRdb year 2020). At the level of the whole study: The collaborator samples originated in the United States, Italy and Spain and spanned the acute and convalescent phases of COVID-19. The material from the prospective study consisted of cDNA or gDNA derived from T cells, B-cell-depleted T cells, or PBMCs. Deeply sampled blood TCRbeta repertoires from subjects exposed to, actively infected with, or recovered from COVID-19 were included in the dataset. A freely available public database, intended as a resource for researchers studying the immune response to SARS-CoV-2, is where the repertoires were released. The samples were drawn from the first 160 participants of the ongoing ImmuneRACE study and from about 1,200 subjects provided by 6 global collaborators. The sample metadata nearly always contained a de-identified subject ID, COVID-19 status, age in years and sex. Where HLA class I and class II types were available, the types were taken from metadata supplied by the sample provider, not from assay-based typing. Beyond this particular receptor, the publication reports: The amount of clinical and demographic metadata varied by source and participant and was provided uncurated.

Each collaborating institution followed its own protocols to collect whole blood in K2EDTA tubes. Collaborator samples were shipped for TCRbeta analysis as frozen whole blood, isolated PBMCs, or DNA extracted from either sample type. Germline trimming: 2 bases from V, 4 bases from J; junction bases outside gene matches: 20. The cysteine opens and the phenylalanine closes a CDR3 of 20 amino acids. The entry retains the CDR3 DNA only, 60 bases that are in frame from base 1. For CDR1 and CDR2, the germline V gene lists SGHVS and FQNEAQ. TCRbeta CDR3 regions were amplified from genomic DNA using the immunoSEQ Assay, a bias-controlled multiplex PCR. From the authors' description of their analysis: Nucleated cell counts per sample were estimated from amplification of reference gene primers within the assay. To quantify the absolute abundance of each unique TCRbeta CDR3 rearrangement, sequence reads were collapsed and filtered. Productive Simpson clonality was computed per sample as the square root of Simpson's diversity index over productive rearrangements. TCRdb stores this immuneACCESS table with in-frame sequences only. Part of the clones is absent; in the studies checked, under half of the shortfall reflects unresolved V genes, and no reason is known for the rest. V, J and clone size are taken as reported in that table, and D and trimming were inferred from the DNA itself. For this sample the table gives 60,000 to 65,000 clones, of which 65% to 80% were detected only once. Around 5.3% of the sample belongs to the ten largest clones.

Notes on this clone: Its recognized antigen is unknown. No much larger clone exists at a distance of one base, and base qualities are not known.

Sequencing used peripheral blood. This sequence originates from a human donor in a cohort sampled during active COVID-19. The rearranged chain carries TRBV7-8 and TRBJ2-3, and TRBD1 aligns with 8 junction nucleotides. Here is the DNA: TGTGCCAGCAGCTTACGGGGTGTGTTACCGGGGACACAGGGGGCAGATACGCAGTATTTT. Translated, it gives CASSLRGVLPGTQGADTQYF.